The next 10 T cell receptor beta chains were all read from a single sample in a study of post-analysis software for immune sequencing data. For these TCRs, the target antigens are not known. Study observations and caveats: Four or five TRBV segments (TRBV5-6, TRBV5-1 and TRBV20-1 among them) occurred more frequently in patients than in controls.

cDNA libraries of TCR beta carried unique molecular identifiers. TCRdb reprocessed the PCR reads via MiXCR and lists one record per CDR3 protein. The sample consists of hundreds of thousands of distinct CDR3 sequences, approximately 60% of them appearing once. The sample was blood. These receptors all come from a girl aged 2-15 years with multiple sclerosis.

The rearrangement links TRBV11-2 to TRBJ1-1, with 8 bases lining up with TRBD1. Germline V gene sequence: CDR1 SGHAT, CDR2 FQNNGV. The length of the CDR3 is 15 residues. Trimming removed 5 bases from V and 4 bases from J; junction bases left unmatched: 9. CDR3 sequence (DNA): TGTGCCAGCAGCCTTAGTGGCAGGGGGCTCACTGAAGCTTTCTTT. Its translation is CASSLSGRGLTEAFF.

This clonotype was found a few times. The gene calls are TRBV7-2 and TRBJ2-1; D remains ambiguous. Germline V gene data show CDR1 as SGHTA and CDR2 as FQGNSA. V gave up 5 bases and J gave up 0 bases, with 11 bases separating them. The CDR3 runs to 15 residues. The chain's CDR3 is CASSPAMSSYNEQFF. The CDR3, as DNA: TGTGCCAGCAGCCCCGCTATGAGCTCCTACAATGAGCAGTTCTTC.

J is TRBJ2-5 and V is TRBV29-1, with 9 bases aligning to TRBD1. This CDR3 region has 14 residues. CDR1 and CDR2 from the germline V gene are SQVTM and ANQGSEA. V shed 6 bases, J shed 2 bases, and the junction held 7 bases outside the gene matches. DNA for the CDR3: TGCAGCGTGCCAGACAGGGGGATACAAGAGACCCAGTACTTC. Protein: CSVPDRGIQETQYF.

The chain carries TRBV29-1 and TRBJ2-1, with D perhaps TRBD2 (6 bases). CDR3 length: 15 residues. Germline assignment: CDR1 SQVTM and CDR2 ANQGSEA. V lost 0 bases and J lost 7, with 16 bases in between. The CDR3 nucleotides are TGCAGCGTTGAAGACTCGGGAGATGCTACTAATGAGCAGTTCTTC. This gives the protein CSVEDSGDATNEQFF.

This chain connects TRBV18 to TRBJ2-1, with TRBD1 matching 8 bases. J was trimmed by 7 bases and V by 0 bases; bases with no gene match: 8. CDR1 and CDR2 from the germline V gene are KGHSH and LQKENI. The CDR3 has 16 amino acids. The CDR3 coding sequence is TGTGCCAGCTCACCACCCTCGGACAGGGTTAGGAATGAGCAGTTCTTC. It codes for CASSPPSDRVRNEQFF. The variable domain in full, completed from reference TRBV18 and TRBJ2-1, reads NAGVMQNPRHLVRRRGQEARLRCSPMKGHSHVYWYRQLPEEGLKFMVYLQKENIIDESGMPKERFSAEFPKEGPSILRIQQVVRGDSAAYFCASSPPSDRVRNEQFFGPGTRLTVL.

The chain combines TRBV29-1 with TRBJ2-4; 8 bases are a match to TRBD1. The assigned J gene may be wrong: the sequence end matches TRBJ2-7 better. This CDR3 spans 14 amino acids. Germline V gene sequence: CDR1 SQVTM, CDR2 ANQGSEA. CDR3 DNA sequence: TGCAGCGTTGAAGATCCCCGGACAGGGTTCGAGCAGTACTTC. It codes for CSVEDPRTGFEQYF.

The V and J genes are TRBV6-1 and TRBJ2-1, with D perhaps assigned TRBD1 or TRBD2 (5 bases each). With 6 bases removed from V and 8 bases from J, the gap between germline ends came to 23 bases. Looked up from germline, CDR1 is MNHNS and CDR2 is SASEGT. The CDR3 totals 16 residues. CDR3 in amino acids: CASSVSRDPAGDEQFF. The DNA of the CDR3 is TGTGCCAGCAGCGTTTCCCGGGACCCCGCCGGGGATGAGCAGTTCTTC.

In this sample, this clonotype turned up a few times. The chain uses TRBV20-1 and TRBJ2-7; no firm D call. The last part of the DNA fits TRBJ2-5 better; the J call may be wrong. Germline assignment: CDR1 DFQATT and CDR2 SNEGSKA (reference sequence). This CDR3 comprises 15 residues. The CDR3 nucleotides read TGCAGTGCTAGCTTATCGGGTGCCCTCCAAGAGACCCAGTACTTC. Encoded protein: CSASLSGALQETQYF.

This clonotype was detected a few times. The rearrangement uses TRBV7-9 and TRBJ1-4; D ambiguous. V was clipped by 3 bases and J by 4 bases, with 9 bases between them. This CDR3 comprises 14 residues. Germline CDR1 is SEHNR and CDR2 is FQNEAQ (reference sequence). The DNA for the CDR3 is TGTGCCAGCAGCTTTGGGCAGATTAATGAAAAACTGTTTTTT. Amino acids: CASSFGQINEKLFF.

The chain is built from TRBV13 and TRBJ1-2; the D gene is possibly TRBD1 (5 bases). Germline V CDR1 and CDR2: PRHDT, FYEKMQ (reference sequence). The germline V and J ends were trimmed by 3 bases and 6 bases, with 11 bases remaining between them. The CDR3 is 13 residues long. The CDR3 reads CASSFLVGDGYTF. DNA for the CDR3: TGTGCCAGCAGCTTTTTGGTAGGGGATGGCTACACCTTC.